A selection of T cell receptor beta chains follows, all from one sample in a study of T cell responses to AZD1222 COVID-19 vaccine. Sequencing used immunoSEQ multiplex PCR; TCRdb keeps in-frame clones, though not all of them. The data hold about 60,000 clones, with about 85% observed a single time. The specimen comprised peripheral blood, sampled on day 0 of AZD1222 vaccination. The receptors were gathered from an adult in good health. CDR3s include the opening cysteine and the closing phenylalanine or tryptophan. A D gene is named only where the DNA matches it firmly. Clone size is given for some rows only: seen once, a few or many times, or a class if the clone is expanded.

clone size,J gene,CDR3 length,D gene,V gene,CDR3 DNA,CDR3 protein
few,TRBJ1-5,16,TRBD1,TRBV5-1,TGCGCCAGCAGCTTGGTACCAGGGGGAGGCAATCAGCCCCAGCATTTT,CASSLVPGGGNQPQHF
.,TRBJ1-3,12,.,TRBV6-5,TGTGCCAGCAGAGGGCCTGAAAACACCATATATTTT,CASRGPENTIYF
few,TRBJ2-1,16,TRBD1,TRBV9,TGTGCCAGCAGCGGGCAACCGGGACAGGGCTTGAATGAGCAGTTCTTC,CASSGQPGQGLNEQFF
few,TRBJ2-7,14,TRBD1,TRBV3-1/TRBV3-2,TGTGCCAGCAGCCGGGGACAGGGGGCCGGCGAGCAGTACTTC,CASSRGQGAGEQYF
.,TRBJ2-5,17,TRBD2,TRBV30,TGTGCCTGGATGCTACCTACTAGCGGGGGGACGGTCGAGACCCAGTACTTC,CAWMLPTSGGTVETQYF
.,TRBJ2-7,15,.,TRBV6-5,TGTGCCAGCAGTTTTAACCGGGACGGAGCCTACGAGCAGTACTTC,CASSFNRDGAYEQYF
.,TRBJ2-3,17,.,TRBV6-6,TGTGCCAGCAGTCGGGGGACGGGTCGATCTAGCACAGATACGCAGTATTTT,CASSRGTGRSSTDTQYF
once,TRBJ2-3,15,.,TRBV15,TGTGCCACCAGCAGAGAACAGGGATCGACAGATACGCAGTATTTT,CATSREQGSTDTQYF
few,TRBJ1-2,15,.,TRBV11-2,TGTGCCAGCAGCTTTGCACTAGGGTTAGTAGGTGGCTACACCTTC,CASSFALGLVGGYTF
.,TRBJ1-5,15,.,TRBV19,TGTGCCAGTAGTCTCGTTCAGGGAGGCAATCAGCCCCAGCATTTT,CASSLVQGGNQPQHF
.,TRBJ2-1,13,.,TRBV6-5,TGTGCCAGCAGCCCCGGGACGGACAATGAGCAGTTCTTC,CASSPGTDNEQFF
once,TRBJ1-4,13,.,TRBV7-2,TGTGCCAGCAGCTCGGACAGTGGTGAAAAACTGTTTTTT,CASSSDSGEKLFF
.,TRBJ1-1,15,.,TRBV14,TGTGCCAGCAGCCAAGAGTTGGGGCCGAACACTGAAGCTTTCTTT,CASSQELGPNTEAFF
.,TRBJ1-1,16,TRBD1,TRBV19,TGTGCCAGTAGTGCGCCTTGGGGCAGGGGGCTCACTGAAGCTTTCTTT,CASSAPWGRGLTEAFF
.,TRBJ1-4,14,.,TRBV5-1,TGCGCCAGCAGCTTACAACCCCGGGGTGAAAAACTGTTTTTT,CASSLQPRGEKLFF
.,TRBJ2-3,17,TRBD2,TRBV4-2,TGTGCCAGCAGCCAAGATGGAGCGGGGCAAAGCACAGATACGCAGTATTTT,CASSQDGAGQSTDTQYF
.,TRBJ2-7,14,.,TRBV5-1,TGCGCCATCATGCCCGGACCTCGAACCTACGAGCAGTACTTC,CAIMPGPRTYEQYF
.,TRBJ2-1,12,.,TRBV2,TGTGCCAGCACCGGGGGAGGCAATGAGCAGTTCTTC,CASTGGGNEQFF
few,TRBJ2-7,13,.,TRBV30,TGTGCCTGGAGTGGGAGTGTAGGGGTCGAGCAGTACTTC,CAWSGSVGVEQYF
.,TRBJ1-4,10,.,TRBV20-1,TGCAGTGCTAGATCGGGGGAACTGTTTTTT,CSARSGELFF
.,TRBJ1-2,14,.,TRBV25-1,TGTGCCAGCAGTGATGATTGGGATAGTGGTGGCTACACCTTC,CASSDDWDSGGYTF
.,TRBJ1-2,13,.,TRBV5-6,TGTGCCAGCAGCTTGGGCTCCAACTATGGCTACACCTTC,CASSLGSNYGYTF
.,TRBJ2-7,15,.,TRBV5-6,TGTGCCAGCAGCTTGTGGGGGCAGTTCTCCTACGAGCAGTACTTC,CASSLWGQFSYEQYF
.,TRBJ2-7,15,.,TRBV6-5,TGTGCCAGCAGGCCAAATAGCGGAGCTACCTACGAGCAGTACTTC,CASRPNSGATYEQYF
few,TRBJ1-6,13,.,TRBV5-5,TGTGCCAGCAGCTTGGCGGGGGACTCACCCCTCCACTTT,CASSLAGDSPLHF
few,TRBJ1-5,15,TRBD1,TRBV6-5,TGTGCCAGCAGGAGGGGACAGGATAGCAATCAGCCCCAGCATTTT,CASRRGQDSNQPQHF